The 17 T cell receptor beta chains below all came from one sample that was sequenced in a study of spatial heterogeneity in lung cancer. From the 5' RACE reads, TCRdb called clonotypes with MiXCR, one entry per CDR3 protein. Seen here are about 10,000 distinct CDR3 sequences, roughly 4.2% observed once, and the top ten hold 6% to 9.5%. Time point indicated: sample taken at primary tumor resection. The input material, whole RNA from tumor, nontumor lung or frozen PBMC, was sequenced unsorted. The sequencing used normal lung tissue next to the tumor, collected at surgery. Every receptor here comes from a male donor with early-stage non-small cell lung cancer.

This clonotype occurred many times. The V call is TRBV27, the J call TRBJ2-1, with 10 bases fitting TRBD2. Germline loops: CDR1 MNHEY, CDR2 SMNVEV (reference sequence). The CDR3 sequence is 13 residues long. The junction had 3 bases not matched to a gene; V was cut back by 6 bases and J by 7 bases. Here the CDR3 reads CASRAGGRNEQFF. The CDR3 DNA is TGTGCCAGCAGAGCGGGGGGGCGGAATGAGCAGTTCTTC.

V usage is TRBV6-6 and J usage is TRBJ2-2; 7 bases are a match to TRBD2. Germline V lookup: CDR1 MNHNY, CDR2 SVGAGI (reference sequence). V gave up 4 bases and J gave up 4 bases; unmatched junction bases: 6. The CDR3 covers 15 residues. The CDR3 DNA is TGTGCCAGCAGTTTTACTAGCGTTGGCACCGGGGAGCTGTTTTTT. Its protein product is CASSFTSVGTGELFF.

By its share, this clonotype is medium-sized (0.01 to 0.1%). V and J are TRBV6-6 and TRBJ1-1; D unresolved. The V gene lost 6 bases and the J gene lost 3 bases, with 11 bases spanning the gap. The CDR3 is 13 residues long. The germline V gene has CDR1 MNHNY and CDR2 SVGAGI (reference sequence). In DNA form, the CDR3 reads TGTGCCAGCAGCACCGATGGGTACACTGAAGCTTTCTTT. Protein: CASSTDGYTEAFF.

By frequency in the sample, this clonotype is medium-sized. The V gene is TRBV7-9, the J gene TRBJ2-3, with 7 bases matching TRBD1. Germline trimming cut 1 base from V and 6 bases from J; bases unmatched to any gene: 1. The CDR3 runs to 13 residues. The germline V gene encodes CDR1 SEHNR and CDR2 FQNEAQ (reference sequence). The DNA for the CDR3 is TGTGCCAGCAGCTTAGAGGGGGCGGATACGCAGTATTTT. Translated: CASSLEGADTQYF.

This clonotype has at least ten counts. The rearrangement links TRBV20-1 to TRBJ2-1, with a weak D call TRBD2 (6 bases). The germline V gene has CDR1 DFQATT and CDR2 SNEGSKA (reference sequence). There are 15 residues in the CDR3. V gave up 0 bases and J gave up 2 bases, with 11 bases separating them. The CDR3 DNA reads TGCAGTGCTAGAGATATCCGGGAGACCTACAATGAGCAGTTCTTC. Translated: CSARDIRETYNEQFF.

This clonotype was seen many times. This chain connects TRBV7-9 to TRBJ2-3, with D unresolved. With 5 bases removed from V and 0 bases from J, the gap between germline ends came to 9 bases. Germline V gene lookup returns CDR1 SEHNR and CDR2 FQNEAQ (reference sequence). CDR3 length: 14 residues. DNA of the CDR3: TGTGCCAGCAGCGAAGGAGCTAGCACAGATACGCAGTATTTT. It yields the protein CASSEGASTDTQYF. Looking up the rest from reference TRBV7-9 and TRBJ2-3 gives the full variable domain: DTGVSQNPRHKITKRGQNVTFRCDPISEHNRLYWYRQTLGQGPEFLTYFQNEAQLEKSRLLSDRFSAERPKGSFSTLEIQRTEQGDSAMYLCASSEGASTDTQYFGPGTRLTVL.

By proportion, this clonotype is medium-sized (0.01 to 0.1%). This chain uses TRBV7-2 with TRBJ2-3; no clear D gene. The length of the CDR3 is 12 residues. Trimming left V 3 bases short and J 3 bases short, with 4 bases between. Germline CDR1 and CDR2: SGHTA and FQGNSA. As DNA, the CDR3 is TGTGCCAGCAGCTTGGATACAGATACGCAGTATTTT. Translated, it gives CASSLDTDTQYF.

This clonotype was picked up many times. This chain connects TRBV6-5 to TRBJ2-3; a possible D gene is TRBD2 (6 bases). From germline, CDR1 is MNHEY and CDR2 SVGAGI. The CDR3 sequence is 16 residues long. V gave up 7 bases and J gave up 3 bases, with 20 bases separating them. DNA of the CDR3: TGTGCCAGCAATCAACTAGCTTATGCCGGGACAGATACGCAGTATTTT. This codes for CASNQLAYAGTDTQYF.

The chain joins TRBV4-2 to TRBJ2-3; D may be TRBD2 (6 bases). CDR1 and CDR2 (germline): LGHNA, YNFKEQ. The V and J ends lost 0 bases and 4 bases respectively, with 11 bases between them. This CDR3 region has 15 residues. The CDR3 nucleotides read TGTGCCAGCAGCCAAGAATGGGGGGATGCAGATACGCAGTATTTT. It encodes CASSQEWGDADTQYF.

This clonotype has ten or more counts. This chain links TRBV28 with TRBJ1-2; D not resolved. The CDR3 contains 17 residues. The ends were cut back, 7 bases at V and 0 bases at J, with 21 bases in the middle. Germline assignment: CDR1 MDHEN and CDR2 SYDVKM. CDR3 region: CASKSARASLANYGYTF. The CDR3 DNA is TGTGCCAGCAAGTCCGCCAGAGCCTCCCTAGCTAACTATGGCTACACCTTC.

At least ten counts were recorded for this clonotype. This rearrangement joins TRBV7-9 to TRBJ2-7; no definite D call. This CDR3 comprises 12 residues. CDR1 and CDR2 from the germline V gene are SEHNR and FQNEAQ (reference sequence). Trimming removed 5 bases from V and 6 bases from J, with 11 bases in between. The CDR3: CASSLEELEQYF. The DNA for the CDR3 is TGTGCCAGCAGCCTGGAAGAGCTCGAGCAGTACTTC. Using reference TRBV7-9 and TRBJ2-7 for the parts outside the CDR3, the full variable domain is DTGVSQNPRHKITKRGQNVTFRCDPISEHNRLYWYRQTLGQGPEFLTYFQNEAQLEKSRLLSDRFSAERPKGSFSTLEIQRTEQGDSAMYLCASSLEELEQYFGPGTRLTVT.

This clonotype was picked up many times. The gene calls are TRBV9 and TRBJ1-1; D remains unclear. This CDR3 has 12 residues. The germline CDR1 and CDR2 sequences are SGDLS and YYNGEE. V was trimmed by 2 bases and J by 0 bases, leaving 2 bases between them. CDR3 DNA sequence: TGTGCCAGCAGCGTGATGAACACTGAAGCTTTCTTT. Translated, it gives CASSVMNTEAFF.

Sample share makes this clonotype medium-sized. The chain has TRBV7-9 and TRBJ1-6, with D unclear. The V end lost 2 bases, the J end lost 5 bases, and 13 bases lay between the germline ends. CDR3 length equals 16 residues. Germline V gene sequence: CDR1 SEHNR, CDR2 FQNEAQ (reference sequence). Here the CDR3 DNA reads TGTGCCAGCAGCTTAAACATACGTCAGGATAATTCACCCCTCCACTTT. Translation gives CASSLNIRQDNSPLHF.

This clonotype counts as medium-sized (0.01 to 0.1%). The chain recombines TRBV20-1 with TRBJ1-1; TRBD1 might be the D (5 bases). V was shortened by 0 bases and J by 0 bases, with 11 bases between the two germline ends. CDR3 length equals 15 residues. Germline CDR1 and CDR2: DFQATT and SNEGSKA (reference sequence). The chain's CDR3 is CSARDGTTVNTEAFF. The CDR3 DNA is TGCAGTGCTAGAGACGGAACGACAGTGAACACTGAAGCTTTCTTT.

By sample fraction, this clonotype is medium-sized (0.01 to 0.1%). The CDR3 region has the DNA TGTGCCAGCAGCCTAGGACAGGGAGAAAAAGAGACCCAGTACTTC. Protein product: CASSLGQGEKETQYF. The gene calls are TRBV11-3 and TRBJ2-5; the match to TRBD1 covers 8 bases. Germline V lookup: CDR1 SGHNT, CDR2 YENEEA. V shed 5 bases and J 3 bases; nucleotides not matched to a gene: 8. This CDR3 contains 15 residues.

This clonotype was counted many times. V is TRBV3-1 and J is TRBJ1-1, with D uncertain. CDR1 is LGHDT, CDR2 YNNKEL, per germline (reference sequence). The CDR3 runs to 15 residues. V shed 4 bases and J shed 1 base, with 13 bases lying between them. The CDR3 DNA reads as TGTGCCAGCAGCCCTACACAGATCCCGAACACTGAAGCTTTCTTT. Protein: CASSPTQIPNTEAFF. The full variable domain, in which reference TRBV3-1 and TRBJ1-1 provide the parts outside the CDR3, is DTAVSQTPKYLVTQMGNDKSIKCEQNLGHDTMYWYKQDSKKFLKIMFSYNNKELIINETVPNRFSPKSPDKAHLNLHINSLELGDSAVYFCASSPTQIPNTEAFFGQGTRLTVV.

The rearrangement joins TRBV11-2 to TRBJ2-3; D possibly corresponds to TRBD2 (5 bases). Trimming pared 3 bases from V and 6 bases from J, leaving 16 bases between. Germline V gene data show CDR1 as SGHAT and CDR2 as FQNNGV. The length of the CDR3 is 15 residues. CDR3 sequence reads: CASSFLLDRGDTQYF. CDR3 DNA sequence: TGTGCCAGCAGCTTCCTTCTAGATCGAGGGGATACGCAGTATTTT.